A single T cell receptor beta chain is shown here with its context. The antigen is undetermined. CDR3 length: 14 residues. With 4 bases removed from V and 4 bases from J, the gap between germline ends came to 11 bases. The data originate from a study of blood T cells in healthy people across ages. Study outcomes and limitations: PBMCs went unsorted, and a conclusive naive versus antigen-experienced comparison was therefore prevented.

The second PCR ran roughly 6 to 11 cycles with a sample-barcoded 5' primer and J-beta primers. Each CDR3 protein is one row after TCRdb ran MiXCR on the 5' RACE reads. The sample includes 1.5 million to 2 million distinct CDR3 sequences, less than 50% of them seen just once. The total RNA that was extracted per sample amounted to at least 5 micrograms. Source material: blood. This sequence joins TRBV12-3 or TRBV12-4 and TRBJ2-1; TRBD2 is a possible D gene (5 bases). This sequence was found in a woman between 40 and 50 years old in good health. The CDR3 loop is CASSCCGLYNEQFF. The CDR3 nucleotides read TGTGCCAGCAGTTGTTGCGGACTTTACAATGAGCAGTTCTTC.